A single sample is the source of the 6 T cell receptor beta chains below, sequenced in a study of T cell responses to AZD1222 COVID-19 vaccine. The data were produced by immunoSEQ multiplex PCR, yet TCRdb's version contains in-frame clones alone and is incomplete. The sample lists about 150,000 clones; 90% were seen once. The source material was peripheral blood, sampled on day 0 of AZD1222 vaccination. These TCRs come from an adult in good health.

The rearrangement uses TRBV9 and TRBJ1-2; the D gene is possibly TRBD1 (5 bases). CDR1 and CDR2 from the germline V gene are SGDLS and YYNGEE. The length of the CDR3 is 17 residues. V was clipped by 0 bases and J by 6 bases, with 21 bases between them. CDR3 residues: CASSVGRPGDPANGYTF. The CDR3 DNA sequence: TGTGCCAGCAGCGTAGGGCGTCCTGGGGACCCCGCTAATGGCTACACCTTC.

This chain connects TRBV19 to TRBJ1-5; no clear D gene. Trimming removed 3 bases at V and 5 bases at J, with 11 bases between. The CDR3 covers 14 residues. In germline, CDR1 is LNHDA, CDR2 SQIVND (reference sequence). The CDR3 DNA follows: TGTGCCAGTAGTATCCAAACGGGGTATCAGCCCCAGCATTTT. This gives the protein CASSIQTGYQPQHF. Variable domain in full (rest from reference TRBV19 and TRBJ1-5): DGGITQSPKYLFRKEGQNVTLSCEQNLNHDAMYWYRQDPGQGLRLIYYSQIVNDFQKGDIAEGYSVSREKKESFPLTVTSAQKNPTAFYLCASSIQTGYQPQHFGDGTRLSIL.

This clone is a singleton in its sample. This chain connects TRBV27 to TRBJ1-1, with D tentatively TRBD1 (5 bases). Germline V gives CDR1 MNHEY, CDR2 SMNVEV (reference sequence). With 6 bases removed from V and 4 bases from J, the gap between germline ends came to 24 bases. This CDR3 has 17 residues. In DNA, the CDR3 is TGTGCCAGCAGCAGCTCCGGGGGACCCAATTTTGTCACTGAAGCTTTCTTT. This encodes CASSSSGGPNFVTEAFF.

This sequence joins TRBV11-3 and TRBJ2-3, with 9 positions matching TRBD2. Germline V gives CDR1 SGHNT, CDR2 YENEEA. V dropped 5 bases and J dropped 5; count of bases not matched to a gene: 11. This CDR3 comprises 16 residues. As DNA, the CDR3 is TGTGCCAGCAGCCATCGAATAGCGGGAGTTGGAGATACGCAGTATTTT. It yields the protein CASSHRIAGVGDTQYF.

This clone occurred once. V is TRBV2 and J is TRBJ1-1, with D unresolved. The V gene lost 3 bases and the J gene lost 2 bases, with 10 bases spanning the gap. The CDR3 consists of 14 residues. The germline CDR1 and CDR2 sequences are SNHLY and FYNNEI. As DNA, the CDR3 is TGTGCCAGCAGTGATCGGACGGAAAACACTGAAGCTTTCTTT. Its translation: CASSDRTENTEAFF.

The genes are TRBV7-3 and TRBJ2-1, with TRBD2 identical over 10 bases. The CDR3 runs to 15 residues. Germline CDR1 SGHTA, CDR2 FQGTGA. J gave up 5 bases and V 3 bases, and 4 bases lay outside the gene matches. CDR3 DNA sequence: TGTGCCAGCAGCTTTGGGACTAGCGCCGACAATGAGCAGTTCTTC. It encodes CASSFGTSADNEQFF.